The clone carrying this T cell receptor beta chain has only one observation. Its target is not known. TCRdb's copy holds only in-frame clones and misses some; the assay was immunoSEQ multiplex PCR. Of about 74,000 clones in the sample, more than 75% are singletons; the top ten hold 2%. The data were obtained in a study of a mutant IDH1 vaccine in newly diagnosed glioma. Specified time point: week 35, safety follow-up. A 20-mer mutant IDH1 peptide at 300 ug was injected subcutaneously with topical imiquimod. Trimming removed 7 bases at V and 5 bases at J, with 11 bases between. The germline V gene has CDR1 SNHLY and CDR2 FYNNEI. The CDR3 is made up of 13 amino acids.

The specimen was PBMCs, collected from a glioma patient whose treatment included an IDH1 peptide vaccine. This chain links TRBV2 with TRBJ2-2; maybe TRBD2 (5 bases). The TCR comes from a man aged 25-40 years with glioma. CDR3 sequence reads: CASTREKTGELFF. In DNA form, the CDR3 reads TGTGCCAGCACACGGGAAAAGACCGGGGAGCTGTTTTTT.